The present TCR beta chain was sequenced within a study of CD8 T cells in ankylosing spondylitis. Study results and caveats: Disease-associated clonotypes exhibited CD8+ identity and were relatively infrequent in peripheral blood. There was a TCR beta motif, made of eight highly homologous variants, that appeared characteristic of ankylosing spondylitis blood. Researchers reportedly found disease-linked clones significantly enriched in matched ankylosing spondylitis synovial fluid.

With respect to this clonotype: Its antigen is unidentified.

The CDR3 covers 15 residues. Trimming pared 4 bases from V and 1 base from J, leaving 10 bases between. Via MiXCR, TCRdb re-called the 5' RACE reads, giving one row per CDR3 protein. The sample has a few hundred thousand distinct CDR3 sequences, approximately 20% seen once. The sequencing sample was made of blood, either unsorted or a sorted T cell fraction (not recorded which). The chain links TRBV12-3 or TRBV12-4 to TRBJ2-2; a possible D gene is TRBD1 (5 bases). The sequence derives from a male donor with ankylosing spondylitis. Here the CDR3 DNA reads TGTGCCAGCAGTTCTCCAGGGTTGAACACCGGGGAGCTGTTTTTT. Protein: CASSSPGLNTGELFF.